Listed below are T cell receptor beta chains from one sample, sequenced in a study of ipilimumab plus nivolumab after autologous stem cell transplantation. Only in-frame clones appear in the TCRdb table, and some are missing; sequencing was by immunoSEQ multiplex PCR. The sample has over 15,000 clones; more than 60% are singletons. The specimen was PBMCs, collected in a trial of ipilimumab plus nivolumab as post-transplant consolidation. Source of these receptors: a male donor with diffuse large B-cell lymphoma. Each CDR3 is given with its conserved first and last residue. The order of the fields is D gene, J gene, V gene, clone size, CDR3 DNA, CDR3 protein. A D gene is named only where the DNA matches it firmly. A clone size is listed for some rows: how often the clone was seen (once, few, many), or a class if it is expanded.

TRBD1 | TRBJ1-4 | TRBV5-4 | NA | TGTGCCAGCAGCCCCCGGGACAGTAATGAAAAACTGTTTTTT | CASSPRDSNEKLFF
TRBD2 | TRBJ2-1 | TRBV15 | NA | TGTGCCACCAGCAGACCGGGACTAGCGGGAGATAATGAGCAGTTCTTC | CATSRPGLAGDNEQFF
NA | TRBJ2-5 | TRBV4-2 | once | TGTGCCAGCAGCCACGGTCAGGGGCGAGAGACCCAGTACTTC | CASSHGQGRETQYF
TRBD1 | TRBJ1-2 | TRBV11-2 | NA | TGTGCCAGCAGCTTAGGACAGGGATATTATGGCTACACCTTC | CASSLGQGYYGYTF
TRBD2 | TRBJ2-1 | TRBV5-6 | NA | TGTGCCAGCGTTGGACTAGCGGGAATTGATGAGCAGTTCTTC | CASVGLAGIDEQFF
NA | TRBJ1-3 | TRBV30 | NA | TGTGCCTGGAGTGTAAGCTCTGGAAACACCATATATTTT | CAWSVSSGNTIYF
TRBD1 | TRBJ1-1 | TRBV30 | NA | TGTGCCTGGAGTGCCCTCCGGACAGGCCCTGGGCCTGAAGCTTTCTTT | CAWSALRTGPGPEAFF
TRBD2 | TRBJ2-1 | TRBV11-1 | NA | TGTGCCAGCAGCCAAGACGGACTAGCGGGGTTGGATGAGCAGTTCTTC | CASSQDGLAGLDEQFF
TRBD2 | TRBJ2-3 | TRBV9 | NA | TGTGCCAGCTCTATCCCAGCTAGCGGGGGGCCCACAGATACGCAGTATTTT | CASSIPASGGPTDTQYF
TRBD2 | TRBJ2-1 | TRBV7-9 | NA | TGTGCCAGCAGCTTCCTAGCGGCAAGCTCCTACAATGAGCAGTTCTTC | CASSFLAASSYNEQFF
TRBD2 | TRBJ2-1 | TRBV16 | once | TGTGCCAGCAGCCAATCCCCACTGGCGGGAGGGCCTAATGAGCAGTTCTTC | CASSQSPLAGGPNEQFF
NA | TRBJ2-3 | TRBV5-6 | NA | TGTGCCAGCAGCTTCATCCGAAGCACAGATACGCAGTATTTT | CASSFIRSTDTQYF
NA | TRBJ1-5 | TRBV7-9 | NA | TGTGCCAGCAGCTCAGACACCTCCGGGCAGCCCCAGCATTTT | CASSSDTSGQPQHF
TRBD2 | TRBJ2-7 | TRBV6-7 | NA | TGTGCCAGCAGGTCCGGGACTAGCATCTACGAGCAGTACTTC | CASRSGTSIYEQYF
NA | TRBJ2-1 | TRBV11-2 | NA | TGTGCCAGCAGCTTATTGGGGGACAATGAGCAGTTCTTC | CASSLLGDNEQFF
TRBD2 | TRBJ2-3 | TRBV23-1 | NA | TGCGCCAGCAGTCAATCGAGACTAGCGGGGGTGACAGATACGCAGTATTTT | CASSQSRLAGVTDTQYF
NA | TRBJ2-7 | TRBV15 | NA | TGTGCCACCAGCAGAGAACAGGGTTTCGAGCAGTACTTC | CATSREQGFEQYF
NA | TRBJ2-4 | TRBV5-1 | few | TGCGCCAGCAGCTTGGGTGGGGCTCAAAACATTCAGTACTTC | CASSLGGAQNIQYF
NA | TRBJ1-1 | TRBV7-9 | NA | TGTGCCAGCAGCCTTGGACAGTTGAACACTGAAGCTTTCTTT | CASSLGQLNTEAFF
NA | TRBJ1-1 | TRBV10-2 | NA | TGCGCCAGCAGCCCGGATGGGGCGGGCACTGAAGCTTTCTTT | CASSPDGAGTEAFF
TRBD1 | TRBJ2-1 | TRBV29-1 | medium-sized | TGCAGCGCGAAGCGGACAGGGGGATTAGGCAATGAGCAGTTCTTC | CSAKRTGGLGNEQFF
NA | TRBJ1-1 | TRBV18 | NA | TGTGCCAGCTCACCTGGGGGGGACACTGAAGCTTTCTTT | CASSPGGDTEAFF
NA | TRBJ1-2 | TRBV30 | few | TGTGCCTGGAGTGTACCGGGGAGGGTAATCGTCGATGGCTACACCTTC | CAWSVPGRVIVDGYTF
NA | TRBJ1-2 | TRBV19 | once | TGTGCCAGTAGTATGCAGTTGCTAAACTATGGCTACACCTTC | CASSMQLLNYGYTF
TRBD1 | TRBJ1-3 | TRBV5-1 | NA | TGCGCCAGCAGCTGGACAGGGGGCGGAAACACCATATATTTT | CASSWTGGGNTIYF
NA | TRBJ2-1 | TRBV7-3 | NA | TGTGCCAGCAGCTTAAATCCCTTTGAGCAGTTCTTC | CASSLNPFEQFF
NA | TRBJ1-3 | TRBV7-9 | NA | TGTGCCAGCAGCTTCGCGCAGCTCTCTGGAAACACCATATATTTT | CASSFAQLSGNTIYF
NA | TRBJ1-3 | TRBV19 | NA | TGTGCCAGTAGTTCGCGGAGGAGCTCTGGAAACACCATATATTTT | CASSSRRSSGNTIYF
NA | TRBJ1-2 | TRBV19 | few | TGTGCCAGTACCCGATATGGGGGCACCTATGGCTACACCTTC | CASTRYGGTYGYTF
TRBD1 | TRBJ1-4 | TRBV27 | NA | TGTGCCAGCAGCCTACAGACAGGGGGGAATGAAAAACTGTTTTTT | CASSLQTGGNEKLFF
NA | TRBJ1-2 | TRBV5-5 | NA | TGTGCCAGCAGCCGCACAGTTTCTGGCCTCTATGGCTACACCTTC | CASSRTVSGLYGYTF
NA | TRBJ2-7 | TRBV11-3 | NA | TGTGCCAGCAGCTTAGGAGCGGAGTCCTACGAGCAGTACTTC | CASSLGAESYEQYF
NA | TRBJ1-1 | TRBV6-1 | once | TGTGCCAGCAGTGAAAGGGGGAATACCGCCGCGGAAGCTTTCTTT | CASSERGNTAAEAFF
TRBD1 | TRBJ1-1 | TRBV5-1 | NA | TGCGCCAGCAGTTCTCAGGGACAGGGGGCGAACACTGAAGCTTTCTTT | CASSSQGQGANTEAFF
NA | TRBJ1-1 | TRBV6-5 | few | TGTGCCAGCAGACTACAGGGTTCCACTGAAGCTTTCTTT | CASRLQGSTEAFF
TRBD1 | TRBJ2-7 | TRBV29-1 | once | TGCAGCGTTGAAGATCAGGGACAGGCCGCCTACGAGCAGTACTTC | CSVEDQGQAAYEQYF
TRBD1 | TRBJ1-3 | TRBV10-3 | NA | TGTGCCATCAGTGAGCCGACGGACAGGCACTCTGGAAACACCATATATTTT | CAISEPTDRHSGNTIYF